A single sample is the source of the 27 T cell receptor beta chains below, sequenced in a study of beta chain features in type 1 diabetes. Investigators reverse transcribed all isolated RNA, so they sequenced expressed TCRB transcripts. Produced via immunoSEQ multiplex PCR; TCRdb's table is partial and in-frame only. The table lists 400,000 to 550,000 clones, about an eighth of them singletons. Sequencing was carried out using naive CD4+ T cells from blood. These receptors were collected from a woman aged 18-35 years in good health.

The chain uses TRBV2 and TRBJ1-5; D gene unclear. The CDR3 is made up of 15 amino acids. CDR1 is SNHLY and CDR2 is FYNNEI in the germline V gene. V shed 1 base and J shed 1 base, with 8 bases lying between them. The CDR3 region is CASSEGLMSNQPQHF. DNA for the CDR3: TGTGCCAGCAGTGAAGGGCTGATGAGCAATCAGCCCCAGCATTTT.

On this clone itself: Other DNA sequences of this sample code for an identical CDR3. The chain carries TRBV7-2 and TRBJ2-5; a weak D match, TRBD1 (6 bases). The length of the CDR3 is 14 residues. V was clipped by 0 bases and J by 5 bases, with 10 bases between them. Looked up from germline, CDR1 is SGHTA and CDR2 is FQGNSA. CDR3 nucleotide sequence: TGTGCCAGCAGCTTAGCGGGGGCAGGGGAGACCCAGTACTTC. This gives the protein CASSLAGAGETQYF.

This chain joins TRBV19 and TRBJ2-7; a weak D match, TRBD1 (5 bases). V was clipped by 5 bases and J by 0 bases, with 11 bases between them. Germline-derived CDR1 and CDR2 are LNHDA and SQIVND (reference sequence). The CDR3 spans 14 residues. CDR3 DNA: TGTGCCAGTAGTCGGAACAGGTACTCCTACGAGCAGTACTTC. Amino acids: CASSRNRYSYEQYF.

This clone was seen a few times. CDR3 residues: CASSFTGSSYNEQFF. CDR3 DNA: TGCGCCAGCAGCTTCACAGGGAGCTCCTACAATGAGCAGTTCTTC. The V call is TRBV5-1, the J call TRBJ2-1; D might be TRBD1 (6 bases). Germline CDR1 is SGHRS and CDR2 is YFSETQ. The germline V and J ends were trimmed by 2 bases and 0 bases, with 9 bases remaining between them. This CDR3 spans 15 amino acids.

V and J are TRBV9 and TRBJ1-2; unclear D gene. Trimming pared 4 bases from V and 6 bases from J, leaving 13 bases between. CDR1 is SGDLS, CDR2 YYNGEE, per germline. The CDR3 length is 13 residues. Here the CDR3 reads CASSPMGFDGYTF. The DNA for the CDR3 is TGTGCCAGCAGCCCGATGGGATTTGATGGCTACACCTTC.

This clone was counted between two and nine times. The rearrangement joins TRBV7-2 to TRBJ2-7; D perhaps matches TRBD1 (5 bases). The germline V gene encodes CDR1 SGHTA and CDR2 FQGNSA. Deletions cut 6 bases from V and 0 bases from J, with 12 bases between. The CDR3 totals 14 residues. The CDR3 sequence: CASSQGPSSYEQYF. Here the CDR3 DNA reads TGTGCCAGCAGTCAGGGCCCGAGCTCCTACGAGCAGTACTTC.

The chain joins TRBV4-2 to TRBJ1-1; D gene ambiguous. This CDR3 contains 13 residues. V lost 4 bases, J lost 0 bases, and 6 bases lay in between. Germline values: CDR1 LGHNA, CDR2 YNFKEQ. The CDR3 bases are TGTGCCAGCAGCCGTGAGCTGAACACTGAAGCTTTCTTT. It codes for CASSRELNTEAFF.

Only a few counts were recorded for this clone. The chain is built from TRBV19 and TRBJ2-3; D is unclear. Trimming left V 3 bases short and J 0 bases short, with 7 bases between. Germline CDR1 is LNHDA and CDR2 is SQIVND (reference sequence). The CDR3 contains 14 residues. The CDR3 DNA reads as TGTGCCAGTAGTATTACGGCTAGCACAGATACGCAGTATTTT. It specifies CASSITASTDTQYF.

The chain joins TRBV7-2 to TRBJ2-7; 9 nucleotides align to TRBD2. In germline, CDR1 is SGHTA, CDR2 FQGNSA. This CDR3 region has 15 residues. Trimming at V came to 5 bases and at J to 4 bases, leaving 9 bases not matched to a gene. For the CDR3, the DNA is TGTGCCAGCAGCCCCACGGGACTAGCCGTTTACGAGCAGTACTTC. Protein product: CASSPTGLAVYEQYF.

V usage is TRBV7-2 and J usage is TRBJ2-5, with 9 bases lining up with TRBD1. In germline, CDR1 is SGHTA, CDR2 FQGNSA. This CDR3 is 15 amino acids long. V lost 4 bases, J lost 4 bases, and 7 bases stayed unmatched. The CDR3 sequence: CASSSPGQGRETQYF. CDR3 nucleotides: TGTGCCAGCAGCTCACCGGGACAGGGCCGAGAGACCCAGTACTTC.

This clone was picked up a small number of times. The sample carries other DNA sequences with the same CDR3. The chain has TRBV28 and TRBJ2-1, with D hard to call. Trimming pared 6 bases from V and 6 bases from J, leaving 3 bases between. The V gene's germline CDR1 is MDHEN and CDR2 SYDVKM. The CDR3 length is 10 residues. The CDR3 sequence is CASRRNEQFF. Written as DNA, the CDR3 is TGTGCCAGCAGGCGCAATGAGCAGTTCTTC.

This clone was seen a handful of times. The V gene is TRBV7-2, the J gene TRBJ2-5; D is unresolved. CDR1 and CDR2 (germline): SGHTA, FQGNSA. The CDR3 is 14 residues long. V was shortened by 4 bases and J by 2 bases, with 11 bases between the two germline ends. The CDR3 region is CASSSSLSQETQYF. CDR3 sequence (DNA): TGTGCCAGCAGCTCCTCCCTTTCACAAGAGACCCAGTACTTC.

The chain links TRBV6-1 to TRBJ2-7; 8 bases align to TRBD1. Trimming cost V 7 bases and J 2 bases; bases outside gene matches: 7. Looked up from germline, CDR1 is MNHNS and CDR2 is SASEGT. This CDR3 comprises 14 residues. CDR3 coding DNA: TGTGCCAGCAATTTAGGGACAGGTACCTACGAGCAGTACTTC. As protein: CASNLGTGTYEQYF.

This clone appeared a few times. This sequence joins TRBV7-9 and TRBJ2-5, with D perhaps TRBD1 or TRBD2 (5 bases each). This CDR3 has 16 residues. Between the trimmed V and J ends, which lost 4 bases and 2 bases, there was a span of 17 bases. CDR1 and CDR2 (germline): SEHNR, FQNEAQ (reference sequence). The CDR3 loop is CASSSTGTPVQETQYF. The CDR3 coding sequence is TGTGCCAGCAGCTCCACCGGGACGCCTGTACAAGAGACCCAGTACTTC.

This clone is a singleton in its sample. Its ends do not fully match the called genes, so a read error is possible. CDR3 protein: CASSSGTDTFYF. The CDR3 DNA follows: TGTGCCAGCAGTTCCGGGACAGACACCTTCTACTTC. V gene TRBV27 combines with J gene TRBJ1-2; 7 positions agree with TRBD1. Per the germline V gene, CDR1 is MNHEY and CDR2 is SMNVEV (reference sequence). There are 12 residues in the CDR3.

The chain joins TRBV7-2 to TRBJ2-7, with D perhaps TRBD1 (6 bases). The CDR3 has 13 residues. The ends were cut back, 4 bases at V and 6 bases at J, with 13 bases in the middle. The germline V gene encodes CDR1 SGHTA and CDR2 FQGNSA. In nucleotides, the CDR3 is TGTGCCAGCAGCTCCGGGACATCAGCCGAGCAGTACTTC. Protein product: CASSSGTSAEQYF.

The chain joins TRBV10-3 to TRBJ1-6, with D perhaps TRBD1 (5 bases). The germline V gene has CDR1 ENHRY and CDR2 SYGVKD. CDR3 length: 15 residues. V lost 5 bases, J lost 5 bases, and 13 bases lay in between. The CDR3 DNA reads as TGTGCCATCAGTATGGTGGGGGGTAATAATTCACCCCTCCACTTT. The encoded protein is CAISMVGGNNSPLHF.

J is TRBJ2-6 and V is TRBV25-1; D is possibly TRBD1 (6 bases). Germline loops: CDR1 MGHDK, CDR2 SYGVNS. The CDR3 runs 15 residues. V was clipped by 6 bases and J by 2 bases, with 11 bases between them. CDR3 region: CASRADSAGANVLTF. The CDR3 bases are TGTGCCAGCAGGGCGGACAGCGCTGGGGCCAACGTCCTGACTTTC. Supplemented by reference TRBV25-1 and TRBJ2-6, the full variable domain reads EADIYQTPRYLVIGTGKKITLECSQTMGHDKMYWYQQDPGMELHLIHYSYGVNSTEKGDLSSESTVSRIRTEHFPLTLESARPSHTSQYLCASRADSAGANVLTFGAGSRLTVL.

This clone appeared a few times. The chain links TRBV14 to TRBJ2-2; D unclear. V lost 3 bases to trimming and J lost 9 bases, with 5 bases between them. Germline CDR1 reads SGHDN; CDR2 reads FVKESK. The length of the CDR3 is 11 residues. The CDR3: CASSHARELFF. The CDR3 DNA sequence: TGTGCCAGCAGCCATGCACGGGAGCTGTTTTTT.

This clone was seen a few times. CDR3 coding DNA: TGCGCCAGCAAGTACGACTCTGGGGCCAACGTCCTGACTTTC. Its translation is CASKYDSGANVLTF. The rearrangement joins TRBV5-1 to TRBJ2-6, with D hard to call. V was clipped by 6 bases and J by 0 bases, with 7 bases between them. Per germline, CDR1 SGHRS and CDR2 YFSETQ. The CDR3 extends over 14 amino acids.

CDR3 residues: CASSDRDQVSGANVLTF. The CDR3 coding sequence is TGTGCCAGCAGCGACCGGGACCAGGTCTCTGGGGCCAACGTCCTGACTTTC. The gene calls are TRBV7-3 and TRBJ2-6; the D gene could be TRBD1 or TRBD2 (5 bases each). Germline values: CDR1 SGHTA, CDR2 FQGTGA. CDR3 length: 17 amino acids. Deletions cut 5 bases from V and 0 bases from J, with 14 bases between.

The gene calls are TRBV7-2 and TRBJ1-2; possible D gene TRBD1, 5 bases. This CDR3 comprises 15 residues. V lost 4 bases and J 1 base, leaving 13 bases between the germline ends. Germline CDR1 SGHTA, CDR2 FQGNSA. CDR3 in amino acids: CASSSQGPDNYGYTF. The CDR3 bases are TGTGCCAGCAGCTCGCAGGGTCCGGATAACTATGGCTACACCTTC. The full variable domain, in which reference TRBV7-2 and TRBJ1-2 provide the parts outside the CDR3, is GAGVSQSPSNKVTEKGKDVELRCDPISGHTALYWYRQSLGQGLEFLIYFQGNSAPDKSGLPSDRFSAERTGGSVSTLTIQRTQQEDSAVYLCASSSQGPDNYGYTFGSGTRLTVV.

This clone turned up a few times. The chain is built from TRBV5-4 and TRBJ2-1; no reliable D call. The CDR3 totals 12 residues. Between the trimmed V and J ends, which lost 3 bases and 6 bases, there was a span of 7 bases. Germline V CDR1 and CDR2: SGHNT, YYREEE (reference sequence). CDR3 bases: TGTGCCAGCAGCTCCCAAGGCAATGAGCAGTTCTTC. Its protein is CASSSQGNEQFF.

A few counts support this clone. The CDR3 DNA is TGTGCCAGCAGGGCGGGACTAGCCAGATACGAGCAGTACTTC. As protein: CASRAGLARYEQYF. J is TRBJ2-7 and V is TRBV2; 9 bases align to TRBD2. This CDR3 is built from 14 residues. The J segment lost 4 bases and the V segment lost 6 bases, leaving 7 bases of the junction unmatched. Germline V gene sequence: CDR1 SNHLY, CDR2 FYNNEI.

The V gene is TRBV7-2, the J gene TRBJ2-7; D might be TRBD1 or TRBD2, each matching 6 bases. The V gene lost 8 bases and the J gene lost 3 bases, with 17 bases spanning the gap. There are 14 residues in the CDR3. Germline V gives CDR1 SGHTA, CDR2 FQGNSA. The CDR3 DNA follows: TGTGCCAGCCGCAGGGTGGGGGGCAACTACGAGCAGTACTTC. Translation: CASRRVGGNYEQYF.

This chain joins TRBV18 and TRBJ2-7; TRBD2 might be the D (6 bases). From germline, CDR1 is KGHSH and CDR2 LQKENI. The CDR3 contains 13 residues. The ends were cut back, 3 bases at V and 3 bases at J, with 9 bases in the middle. In DNA form, the CDR3 reads TGTGCCAGCTCACCGGGAGGAGGCTACGAGCAGTACGTC. Translation gives CASSPGGGYEQYV.

The rearrangement links TRBV6-1 to TRBJ2-1; 13 bases are a match to TRBD2. The junction had 2 bases not matched to a gene; V was cut back by 4 bases and J by 2 bases. This CDR3 is built from 16 residues. Germline V gene lookup returns CDR1 MNHNS and CDR2 SASEGT. In DNA, the CDR3 is TGTGCCAGCAGTGGACTAGCGGGAGGAACCTACAATGAGCAGTTCTTC. Translation gives CASSGLAGGTYNEQFF.